This T cell receptor beta chain was profiled in a study of blood T cell repertoires in COVID-19 (dated by TCRdb to 2018 to 2021). For the wider study: Samples from collaborators originated in the United States, Italy and Spain and spanned both the acute and convalescent phases of COVID-19. Where available, HLA class I and class II types were obtained from metadata supplied by the sample provider rather than from assay-based typing. The samples were drawn from the first 160 participants of the ongoing ImmuneRACE study and from 1,254 subjects provided by 6 global collaborators. A de-identified subject ID, COVID-19 status, age in years and sex were almost always included in the sample metadata. The prospective study material was composed of cDNA or gDNA derived from T cells, B-cell-depleted T cells, or PBMCs. The repertoires were released in a freely available public database intended as a resource for research on the immune response to SARS-CoV-2. The dataset comprised deeply sampled blood TCRbeta repertoires from subjects exposed to, actively infected with, or recovered from COVID-19. On the study overall, not on this receptor specifically: The quantity of clinical and demographic metadata differed by source and by participant and was supplied without curation.

This clone has a single count. Its antigen is currently not known. No much larger clone is present one base from it, and per-base qualities are unavailable. Each collaborating institution followed its own protocols to collect whole blood in K2EDTA tubes. For TCRbeta analysis, collaborators shipped samples as frozen whole blood, isolated PBMCs, or DNA extracted from either of those sample types. The CDR3 holds 15 amino acids from the cysteine to the phenylalanine. Just CDR3 DNA is preserved here, 45 bases in frame from base 1. Reading the germline V gene (reference sequence) gives CDR1 MNHEY and CDR2 SMNVEV. V is cut back by 6 bases and J by 3 bases, with 6 bases in the junction unmatched. The immunoSEQ Assay, a bias-controlled multiplex PCR, was used to amplify TCRbeta CDR3 regions from genomic DNA. Per the original workflow: The number of nucleated cells in each sample was estimated by amplification of reference gene primers within the assay. To quantify the absolute abundance of each unique TCRbeta CDR3 rearrangement, sequence reads were collapsed and filtered. Productive Simpson clonality was computed per sample as the square root of Simpson's diversity index over productive rearrangements. Drawn from immuneACCESS, this table holds only the in-frame rearrangements with V and J called that TCRdb kept. Clones are partly lost; checked studies trace under half to an unresolved V gene and leave the rest unexplained. That table furnishes V, J and clone size, whereas the DNA furnished D and trimming. For this sample the table gives about 250,000 clones, of which 86% were detected only once. The ten largest clonotypes hold 3% of the sample.

This TCR was sampled from a young woman with active or convalescent COVID-19. The sequence is built from TRBV27 and TRBJ1-5, with 9 junctional bases fitting TRBD1. Sequencing input: peripheral blood. The DNA sequence is as follows: TGTGCCAGCAGCCACCGGGACAGGGTCAATCAGCCCCAGCATTTT. It is translated as CASSHRDRVNQPQHF.